What follows is one T cell receptor beta chain and its context. This clone was seen more than once but under ten times. Its antigen is unknown. Base qualities are missing; no much larger clone stands one base away. Healthy HIV-negative adults with no recently reported acute infections or vaccinations were included as donors. Every donor was a Caucasian adult residing in Nashville, Tennessee, USA. CD4+ T cells were enriched by magnetic negative selection; naive cells were then positively selected on CD45RA, and the negative fraction formed the memory subset. Blood was collected by leukapheresis, and PBMCs were isolated by Ficoll-Histopaque density gradient centrifugation and then cryopreserved in liquid nitrogen vapor phase. Analytical flow cytometry was used to check the purity and quantity of every magnetically sorted T cell population. From each sorted fraction, genomic DNA was isolated and quantified by UV absorbance on a Nanodrop 2000c.

The CDR3 runs 14 residues from the cysteine to the phenylalanine. The entry retains the CDR3 DNA only, 42 bases that are in frame from base 1. Trimming removed 5 bases from V and 7 bases from J, leaving 15 bases between the germline ends. In the germline V gene, CDR1 corresponds to MGHRA and CDR2 to YSYEKL. These data belong to a study of shared clonotypes between healthy human individuals (dated by TCRdb to the early 2020s). With regard to the full study: Two women and three men aged 18 to 49 years were included in the cohort. For each donor, three plates each were used for CD4 naive and CD4 memory, two plates were used for CD8 naive, and one plate was used for CD8 memory. To increase sequencing depth and limit assay-specific biases, TCR repertoire library preparation and sequencing were carried out by different laboratories using diverse techniques. Leukapheresis yielded between about 0.85 and 9 billion PBMCs per donor. The study deeply sequenced blood TCR repertoires of several healthy adults to estimate repertoire size and the extent of clonotype sharing between individuals.

General findings and caveats noted by the study authors: Based on pairwise subsampling, the degree of clonotype sharing among donors was expected to be affected by sequencing depth. Only blood was sampled, and tissue TCR repertoires likely differ from those in blood. Sharing across several donors was observed for 4.5% to 6.5% of naive CD4, 3% to 4% of naive CD8, over 2% of memory CD4, and about 0.4% of memory CD8 clonotypes. Compared with non-shared clonotypes, the clonotypes found in all four sorted-subset donors had higher generation probabilities. Naive subsets generally had larger estimated clonotype richness than memory subsets did. Because the study included only a small number of donors, the genetic and exposure-history diversity represented was limited. Rarefaction of sorted-subset datasets indicated incomplete sequencing despite the large sequencing depth.

TCR CDR3 regions were amplified from genomic DNA by multiplex PCR using the deep immunoSEQ assay. For each cell subset, the extracted genomic DNA was distributed evenly across all wells of several immunoSEQ 96-well plates, and each plate served as one replicate. For sorted subsets, around 200 ng genomic DNA, equal to tens of thousands of T cell genomes, was loaded into each replicate PCR. Purified libraries were quantified with a Qubit 3.0 fluorometer, sized on a Bioanalyzer 2100, and re-quantified with the KAPA Library Quantification kit. Every immunoSEQ 96-well plate was sequenced on a separate single-read 150-cycle Illumina NextSeq 550 flow cell. Turning to the authors' computational methods: Because only junctional sequences without quality scores were contained in the immunoSEQ output, filtering matching that applied to full-length reads could not be performed. Sequences were annotated with PyIR, a Python wrapper for IgBLAST v1.9, using IMGT germline references to assign V/J genes and CDR3. Reads were removed for weak V/J assignments (E-value above 1e-6), missing CDR3, stop codons, out-of-frame junctions, or ambiguous translated residues. V3J clonotypes were defined by identical inferred V gene, J gene, and CDR3 amino acid sequence. Percentage overlap between repertoires was computed as shared unique clonotypes divided by the size of the smaller repertoire. Repertoire richness was assessed with RTK rarefaction, the Chao1 estimator, and Recon v2.1 estimates of unobserved clonotypes. Generation probabilities for all TCRbeta clonotypes obtained by the gDNA method from a handful of donors were computed using OLGA. As stored in TCRdb, this immuneACCESS dataset retains in-frame rearrangements with V and J assigned. A fraction of the clones does not appear; measured against another copy, unresolved V genes explain less than half of the discrepancy, and the remainder lacks a known reason. The V and J calls and clone size come from that table; D and trimming were worked out from the DNA. This sample lists 2 million to 2.5 million clones; approximately 95% were detected once. Of the sample, about 0.39% falls within the top ten clones.

The TCR comes from a man aged 18 to 30 in good health. Some clones in this sample may be carry-over from other donors' samples. Material for sequencing was naive CD4+ T cells from PBMCs. The intended sense of this specimen's cell subset or site label: CD45RA+ positively selected. The chain links TRBV4-1 with TRBJ1-3; the D region possibly corresponds to TRBD1 (5 bases align). The nucleotides are TGCGCCAGCAGCTCTCGGACCAAGGGGAACACCATATATTTT. Translation gives CASSSRTKGNTIYF.